Sequencing of this TCR beta chain was carried out in a study of neoadjuvant anti-PD-1 for oral cavity cancer. Study-wide results and caveats: Treg/Th17 ratio rose with pretreatment blood and fell with post-treatment tumor TCRbeta clonality.

Six replicates per PBMC sample, mostly from about 460 ng of genomic DNA. The table came from immunoSEQ multiplex PCR; TCRdb's copy has only in-frame clones and leaves some out. The table records around 17,000 clones, 55% to 70% of them present only once. Notes on this clone: Its target is unknown.

The CDR3 has 13 amino acids. Germline CDR1 and CDR2: MNHEY and SVGAGI. With 8 bases clipped from V and 3 bases from J, the junction kept 6 bases outside the gene matches. This sequence joins TRBV6-5 and TRBJ2-5; 7 bases are a match to TRBD2. This sequence was found in a person between 40 and 79 years old with oral cavity squamous cell carcinoma. The sample was PBMCs, taken before nivolumab (anti-PD-1) treatment. Written as DNA, the CDR3 is TGTGCCAGCGGCTACAGCGGGAAAGAGACCCAGTACTTC. Translating it yields CASGYSGKETQYF.